This T cell receptor (beta chain) was profiled in a study of blood T cell repertoires in COVID-19. Data came from immunoSEQ multiplex PCR; TCRdb stores just in-frame clones and leaves some out. The sample has fewer than 250,000 clones, roughly 90% seen once. The receptor was isolated from a man between 65 and 85 years old with acute or convalescent COVID-19. Sample: peripheral blood.

In nucleotides, the CDR3 is TGTGCCAGCAGCTTGACAGGGGACAATTCACCCCTCCACTTT. Protein: CASSLTGDNSPLHF. This rearrangement joins TRBV7-9 to TRBJ1-6, with 8 nucleotides matching TRBD1. The CDR3 length is 14 residues. The germline V gene has CDR1 SEHNR and CDR2 FQNEAQ (reference sequence). Germline trimming cut 3 bases from V and 7 bases from J; bases unmatched to any gene: 2.